This entry describes one T cell receptor (beta chain). The V gene's germline CDR1 is KGHSH and CDR2 LQKENI. The CDR3 spans 15 residues. Losses at the gene ends were 2 bases for V and 2 bases for J; bases not matched to a gene: 2. The sample is drawn from a study of blood T cell repertoires in COVID-19. Followed longitudinally, the Seattle patients had been enrolled during active infection. Original methodology: From reference gene primer amplification, estimates of nucleated cell counts were derived. Clones were sequenced by immunoSEQ multiplex PCR, and TCRdb holds only the in-frame ones, with some missing. For V, J and clone size, that table is used; D and trimming come from the DNA. The sample has fewer than 350,000 clones, roughly 87% seen once.

This chain links TRBV18 with TRBJ2-3; the match to TRBD2 covers 9 bases. The receptor comes from a woman between 55 and 75 years old with COVID-19, enrolled during active disease. Sequenced material: peripheral blood. This chain's CDR3 is CASSPGGGATDTQYF. CDR3 sequence (DNA): TGTGCCAGCTCACCAGGCGGGGGGGCCACAGATACGCAGTATTTT.